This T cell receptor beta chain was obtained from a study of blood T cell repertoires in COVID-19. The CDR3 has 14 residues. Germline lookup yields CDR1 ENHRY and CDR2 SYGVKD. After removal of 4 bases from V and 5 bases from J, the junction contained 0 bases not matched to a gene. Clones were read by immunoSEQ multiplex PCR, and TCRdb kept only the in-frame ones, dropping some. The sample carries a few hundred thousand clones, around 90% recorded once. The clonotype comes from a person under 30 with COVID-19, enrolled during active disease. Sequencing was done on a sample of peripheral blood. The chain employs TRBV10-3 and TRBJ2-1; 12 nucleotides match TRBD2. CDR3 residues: CAISGLAGDNEQFF. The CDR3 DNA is TGTGCCATCAGTGGACTAGCGGGAGACAATGAGCAGTTCTTC.